The TCR beta chain under discussion was sequenced for a study of T cell changes during pregnancy in multiple sclerosis. This CDR3 contains 14 residues. The V end was cut by 3 bases, the J end by 2 bases, with 11 bases between. From germline, CDR1 is MDHEN and CDR2 SYDVKM. TCRdb keeps only in-frame clones here, not all; method: immunoSEQ multiplex PCR. Of 35,000 to 45,000 clones listed, 75% to 95% are singletons. The sequence came from a female donor in good health, enrolled as a control in a pregnancy study. This chain connects TRBV28 to TRBJ2-7, with D possibly TRBD2 on 6 matching bases. Sequenced here: CD4+ T cells from peripheral blood mononuclear cells, sampled in the second trimester of pregnancy. As DNA, the CDR3 is TGTGCCAGCAGTTTCCCGACTAGGACCTACGAGCAGTACTTC. This sequence encodes CASSFPTRTYEQYF. The variable domain in full, completed from reference TRBV28 and TRBJ2-7, reads DVKVTQSSRYLVKRTGEKVFLECVQDMDHENMFWYRQDPGLGLRLIYFSYDVKMKEKGDIPEGYSVSREKKERFSLILESASTNQTSMYLCASSFPTRTYEQYFGPGTRLTVT.